This T cell receptor beta chain comes out of a study of vaccination and CD4 T cells after COVID-19 (dated 2022 in TCRdb). Some background on the complete study: SARS-CoV-2 positivity had been established in the convalescent patients by nasal swab PCR, and mild disease was recorded in roughly 10 of these patients and severe disease in one. In the convalescent cohort there were six males and four females, among whom were two Hispanic individuals, seven Caucasians, two Asians and one multiracial person. Each participant got two doses of either the Pfizer-BioNTech BNT162b2 vaccine (n=8) or the Moderna mRNA-1273 vaccine (n=2). Post-COVID blood samples from convalescent patients were collected a median of around 110 days after diagnosis, with a range of roughly 35 to 170 days. Post-vaccine blood samples were obtained a median of approximately 74 days after the second vaccine dose, with a range of roughly 12 to 250 days. The cultures were stimulated with overlapping spike peptide pools from SARS-CoV-2 and from the common cold coronaviruses HCoV-NL63, HCoV-OC43 and HCoV-229E. Control cultures received a CEFX viral epitope pool as the positive control, an HIV-1 Nef peptide pool as the negative control, or no peptide. The spike-specific CD4+ TCR repertoire was compared before and after mRNA vaccination in over 9 COVID-19 convalescent patients and a handful of infection-naive healthy vaccine recipients. General study outcomes and caveats: The number of convalescent patients in the study was relatively small, and the study did not examine early timepoints following natural infection. Among the post-vaccine SARS-CoV-2-reactive clones in convalescent patients, a median approximately 90% showed up only after vaccination, which suggests vaccine-specific priming. An increase in the median number of SARS-CoV-2-reactive clonotypes from 21 after infection to a few dozen after vaccination was observed, but the change was not found to be significant. In convalescent patients, nearly all vaccine-specific clones (304 of 307) were found to be mono-reactive for SARS-CoV-2 spike rather than cross-reactive with common cold coronaviruses.

The library was obtained by PCR. TCR sequencing of DNA from cultured CD4+ T cells used the Oncomine TCR Beta short-read assay at the Johns Hopkins FTIC core. The QIAamp micro DNA kit was used to extract genomic DNA from the cultured CD4+ T cells. The Oncomine TCR Beta libraries from cultured CD4+ T cells were pooled using unique dual indexes and then sequenced on an Illumina iSeq 100. The authors processed their data as follows. Non-productive sequences were removed, and CDR3s not starting with C, not ending with F or W, or shorter than 7 amino acids were discarded. Antigen-specific clonotypes were identified using the MANAFEST web application through comparison of peptide-stimulated wells with reference and other culture wells. An FDR below 0.05, an odds ratio above 5, and a productive frequency above 0.1% in at least two of three replicate wells were required for clones to be considered positive. A clonotype was classed as cross-reactive if the clonotype showed significant expansion both in SARS-CoV-2 spike wells and in at least one common cold coronavirus spike condition. Using R version 3.6.1, CDR3 homology was evaluated through Levenshtein distances (stringdist) along with unrooted phylogenetic trees (ape). TCRdb's own reprocessing of the public reads used fastp at Q25 and MiXCR and kept productive beta chains. A single entry per CDR3 protein holds the most common genes and DNA from its merged rows. The authors' filters were not applied to this entry. The sample table contains 15,000 or so distinct CDR3 sequences; only one count was recorded for about 40% of them. The ten largest clonotypes hold about 4% of the sample.

The treatment or condition tag for this specimen amounts to: approximately nine-day PBMC culture with coronavirus spike peptide pools or control peptides (ViraFEST assay). The study used the ViraFEST assay, which expanded antigen-specific T cells with peptide pools and then identified expanded clonotypes by TCR sequencing. The convalescent patients' positive SARS-CoV-2 PCR tests fell between March and December 2020, which was before the Alpha, Beta and Delta variants emerged in the United States. PBMCs were cultured at roughly 1.8 million per well in IMDM supplemented with around 5% human AB serum and roughly 10 IU/ml IL-2, with roughly 9.5 ug/ml peptide pools added. Half of the culture medium was replaced with fresh IL-2-containing medium on days 3 and 7. Once the cells had been in culture for about 10 days, the EasySep CD4+ T cell isolation kit was used to isolate CD4+ T cells by negative selection. Ficoll-Paque Plus gradient centrifugation was used to isolate PBMCs from whole blood, and the isolated PBMCs were then either used fresh or cryopreserved at -140C. Triplicate wells were generally used for each culture condition.

This clonotype came up a few times. Its specific antigen is unknown. Base-call qualities are not available, and no considerably larger clone is one nucleotide away. Specimen: CD4+ T cells from blood, cultured in vitro. The sequence came from a human donor who had recovered from COVID-19.

The DNA sequence follows: TGTGCCAGCAGTTTAAGGCCTAGCGGGAGGAAAAGAGATACGCAGTATTTT. This is translated as CASSLRPSGRKRDTQYF. The sequence links TRBV27 to TRBJ2-3; 11 bases in the junction line up with TRBD2. Sequences MNHEY (CDR1) and SMNVEV (CDR2) are obtained from the germline V gene (reference sequence). The germline V end is reduced by 2 bases and the J end by 5 bases; junction bases left unmatched: 9. The CDR3 has 17 amino acids, counting the end cysteine and phenylalanine. The DNA shown is the 51-base CDR3, in frame from base 1.